One and the same sample provided the 3 T cell receptor beta chains below, sequenced in a study of monozygotic twins with inflammatory bowel disease. After re-calling the 5' RACE reads, TCRdb lists one entry per CDR3 protein, DNA absent. The sample's table shows approximately 340,000 distinct CDR3 sequences. The sequenced material came from blood. These receptors originate from a human donor with ulcerative colitis or Crohn's disease, or a healthy co-twin of an affected twin (not recorded which).

The rearrangement uses TRBV28 and TRBJ2-7. The CDR3 length is 15 residues. Per germline, CDR1 MDHEN and CDR2 SYDVKM. CDR3 amino acids: CASSLSPDNPKEQYF.

This chain uses TRBV7-9 with TRBJ2-1. The CDR3 contains 11 residues. Germline CDR1 SEHNR, CDR2 FQNEAQ (reference sequence). The CDR3: CASSLGVEQFF. Using reference TRBV7-9 and TRBJ2-1 for the parts outside the CDR3, the full variable domain is DTGVSQNPRHKITKRGQNVTFRCDPISEHNRLYWYRQTLGQGPEFLTYFQNEAQLEKSRLLSDRFSAERPKGSFSTLEIQRTEQGDSAMYLCASSLGVEQFFGPGTRLTVL.

J is TRBJ2-5 and V is TRBV27; TCRdb picks TRBD2, but there is no DNA to check that call. Looked up from germline, CDR1 is MNHEY and CDR2 is SMNVEV (reference sequence). The CDR3 spans 17 residues. This chain's CDR3 is CASFGLAGSSVGETQYF.